This TCR beta chain was retrieved from a study of T cell responses to AZD1222 COVID-19 vaccine. The sample holds one count of this clone. As yet, its antigen is unknown. The V gene end was trimmed by 6 bases and the J gene end by 0 bases; junction bases not matched to a gene: 1. In germline, CDR1 is LNHDA, CDR2 SQIVND (reference sequence). The CDR3 runs 15 residues. Whole-study findings and limits: Per reports, nearly half of all spike-specific TCRs target regions that are unmutated in variants. Vaccine-associated CD4 TCRs ranged over spike, dominating at 160-218 and 743-854. Most donors were white British and more were female, and clonal diversity was possibly underestimated. Repertoire collection took place solely once the T cell response had peaked.

Produced via immunoSEQ multiplex PCR; TCRdb's table is partial and in-frame only. The table has about 92,000 clones, around 84% seen once. Sequences were derived from peripheral blood, sampled on day 0 of AZD1222 vaccination. This TCR came from an adult in good health. This chain joins TRBV19 and TRBJ2-2, with TRBD2 matching over 10 bases. CDR3 coding DNA: TGTGCCAGTAGGCTAGCGGGAGCGAACACCGGGGAGCTGTTTTTT. This sequence encodes CASRLAGANTGELFF.